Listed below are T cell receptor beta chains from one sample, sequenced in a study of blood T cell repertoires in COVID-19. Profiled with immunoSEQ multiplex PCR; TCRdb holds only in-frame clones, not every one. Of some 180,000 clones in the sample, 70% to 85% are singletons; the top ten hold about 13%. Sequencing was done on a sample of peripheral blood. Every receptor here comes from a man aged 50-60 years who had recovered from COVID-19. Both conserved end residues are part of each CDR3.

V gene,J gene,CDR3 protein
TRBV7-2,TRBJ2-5,CASSLAGQGQETQYF
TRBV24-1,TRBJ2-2,CATSDMDRGPAGELFF
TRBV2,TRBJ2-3,CASRLTRDTQYF
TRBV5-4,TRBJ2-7,CASSHGQGLNEQYF
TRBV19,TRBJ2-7,CASSPNVAGVPYEQYF
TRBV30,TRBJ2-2,CAWSTGAGRTGELFF
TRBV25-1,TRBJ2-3,CASRDFGVDTQYF
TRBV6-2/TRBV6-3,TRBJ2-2,CASSLTGTSGRKAGELFF
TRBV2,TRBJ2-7,CASSDSTLVDRGYEQYF
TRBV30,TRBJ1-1,CAGDNFYTEAFF
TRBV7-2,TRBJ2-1,CASSFTGTNNEQFF
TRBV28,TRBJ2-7,CASSLYWGSSYEQYF
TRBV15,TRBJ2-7,CATSRDRTVNYEQYF
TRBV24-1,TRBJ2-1,CATSEALAGGVHEQFF
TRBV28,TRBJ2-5,CASSPMGGRAHVLQETQYF
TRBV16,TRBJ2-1,CASSRLRGGGVLPITREQFF
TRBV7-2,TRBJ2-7,CASSPTSGRSNEQYF
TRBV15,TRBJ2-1,CATSSGRLAGAGNEQFF
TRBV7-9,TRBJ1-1,CASSRGTLMNTEAFF
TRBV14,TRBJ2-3,CASSTLAGGKSTDTQYF
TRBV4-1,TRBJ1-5,CASSQGTGFNQPQHF
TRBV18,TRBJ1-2,CASSPDRIGYTF
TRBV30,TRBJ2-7,CAWNLLAGGEVQYF
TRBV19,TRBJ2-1,CASSMYVASGRYNEQFF
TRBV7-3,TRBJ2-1,CASSIIAAAFNEQFF
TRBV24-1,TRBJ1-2,CATSRGDFVGYTF
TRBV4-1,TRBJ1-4,CASSQDFGQDEKLFF
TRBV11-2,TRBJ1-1,CASSFSGTGTAFF
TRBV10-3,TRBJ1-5,CAISGTGDSNQPQHF
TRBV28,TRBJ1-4,CASSLQLREKLFF
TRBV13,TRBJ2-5,CASSSRTGRGTQYF
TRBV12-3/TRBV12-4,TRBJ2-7,CASSLGQGDEQYF
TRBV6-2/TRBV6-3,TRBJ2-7,CASSSTTPYEQYF
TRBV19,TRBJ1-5,CASSIDVGTGFRQPQHF
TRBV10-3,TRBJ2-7,CAISEPERDTTRQYF
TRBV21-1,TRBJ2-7,CASCQQGPRYEQYF
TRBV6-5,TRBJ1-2,CASRSGRGVYGYTF
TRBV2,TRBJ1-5,CASSEGGGGQPQHF
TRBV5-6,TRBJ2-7,CASSSGTGPMEQYF
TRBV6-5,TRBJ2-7,CASSLKRTGGYEQYF
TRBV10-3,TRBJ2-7,CAISHYEQYF
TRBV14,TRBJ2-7,CASSQVVGDYEQYF
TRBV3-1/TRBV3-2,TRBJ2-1,CASSPNRGDSYNEQFF
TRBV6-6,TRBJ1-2,CASTGQGRRANYGYTF
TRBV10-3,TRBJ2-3,CAISRNRDPSTDTQYF
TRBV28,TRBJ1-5,CASSTQRRGGNQPQHF
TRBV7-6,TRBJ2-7,CASSLPGNPSYEQYF
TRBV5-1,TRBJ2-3,CASSWGLAVSGSITDTQYF
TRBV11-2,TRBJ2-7,CASSLGPYNEQYF
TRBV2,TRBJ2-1,CASTRGRASSYNEQFF
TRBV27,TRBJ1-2,CASSLRGQNYGYTF
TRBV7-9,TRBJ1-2,CASSSEFQGLRGGYTF
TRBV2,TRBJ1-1,CASSGRQGATEAFF
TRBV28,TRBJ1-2,CASNKDRWGYGYTF
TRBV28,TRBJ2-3,CASREGRADTQYF
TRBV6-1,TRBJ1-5,CASSESLNYQPQHF
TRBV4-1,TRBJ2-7,CASSQGTSESRYEQYF
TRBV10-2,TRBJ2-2,CASSVSDPNTGELFF
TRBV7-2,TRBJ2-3,CASSLARAHTDTQYF